This T cell receptor beta chain was sequenced for a study of technical replicates of blood from four donors. The method was immunoSEQ multiplex PCR; TCRdb's version includes in-frame clones alone and lacks a portion of them. Counted here are more than 90,000 clones, 96% occurring once; the ten biggest clones make up 0.2% to 0.25%. Germline V lookup: CDR1 SGHRS, CDR2 YFSETQ. Germline trimming cut 2 bases from V and 0 bases from J; bases unmatched to any gene: 11. The CDR3 is 18 residues long. The TCR originated in a human donor in good health. This chain connects TRBV5-1 to TRBJ2-7; 10 bases agree with TRBD1. Sequences were obtained from T cells isolated from PBMCs. In nucleotides, the CDR3 is TGCGCCAGCAGCTTAACCGGGACAGGGGTCGCTAGCTCCTACGAGCAGTACTTC. As protein: CASSLTGTGVASSYEQYF.